These 5 T cell receptor beta chains came from one sample sequenced in a study of graft-versus-host responses after intestinal transplantation (TCRdb year 2021). For these receptors, no antigen is known. The library relied on the immunoSEQ multiplex PCR assay. What TCRdb holds here is the immuneACCESS table cut down to in-frame rearrangements. Part of the clones is not present; checked against another copy, under half of the missing clones reflect an unresolved V gene, and the others are unexplained. The sample data list fewer than 120,000 clones, and around 93% of these were observed just once. Jointly, the top ten make up about 0.54% of the sample. This specimen's time point label, interpreted: cells obtained before transplantation from donor or recipient. Specimen: unstimulated CD8+ T cells sorted from spleen or lymph node cells, collected before intestinal transplant. All receptors derive from a human donor who received an intestinal transplant.

The chain combines TRBV4-1 with TRBJ1-5; tentative D call: TRBD1 (6 bases). This CDR3 comprises 15 residues. Per germline, CDR1 MGHRA and CDR2 YSYEKL. V was cut by 0 bases and J by 7 bases, with 13 bases left in between. CDR3 amino acids: CASSQDRSRGQPQHF. The DNA for the CDR3 is TGCGCCAGCAGCCAAGATCGGAGCAGGGGCCAGCCCCAGCATTTT.

This sequence joins TRBV4-1 and TRBJ2-5; 8 bases align to TRBD2. Germline CDR1 reads MGHRA; CDR2 reads YSYEKL. The CDR3 has 14 amino acids. The V and J ends lost 4 bases and 0 bases, in that order; junction bases with no gene match: 1. The CDR3 reads CASSPTSDQETQYF. The CDR3, as DNA: TGCGCCAGCAGCCCGACTAGCGACCAAGAGACCCAGTACTTC.

A word on this clone: Other nucleotide sequences from this sample produce the same CDR3. CDR3 sequence reads: CASSLGTLYNEQFF. CDR3 nucleotides: TGTGCCAGCAGCTTAGGGACACTCTACAATGAGCAGTTCTTC. The J gene is TRBJ2-1, the V gene TRBV7-9, with D perhaps matching TRBD1 (5 bases). CDR1 SEHNR and CDR2 FQNEAQ come from the germline V gene (reference sequence). CDR3 length: 14 amino acids. The V and J ends lost 1 base and 3 bases respectively, with 7 bases between them. Drawing the rest from reference TRBV7-9 and TRBJ2-1, the complete variable domain is DTGVSQNPRHKITKRGQNVTFRCDPISEHNRLYWYRQTLGQGPEFLTYFQNEAQLEKSRLLSDRFSAERPKGSFSTLEIQRTEQGDSAMYLCASSLGTLYNEQFFGPGTRLTVL.

This chain uses TRBV18 with TRBJ2-1; a weak D match, TRBD1 (5 bases). Germline CDR1 and CDR2: KGHSH and LQKENI. The CDR3 is made up of 14 amino acids. Trimming stripped 3 bases from V and 5 bases from J, with 11 bases between. The CDR3 reads CASSPDSADNEQFF. The CDR3 nucleotides are TGTGCCAGCTCACCCGACAGCGCAGACAATGAGCAGTTCTTC.

V gene TRBV19 combines with J gene TRBJ2-7; D is perhaps TRBD1 or TRBD2 (5 bases each). V was cut by 2 bases and J by 5 bases, with 16 bases left in between. Germline lookup yields CDR1 LNHDA and CDR2 SQIVND (reference sequence). The CDR3 is 15 amino acids. CDR3 sequence reads: CASSISPSSGHEQYF. CDR3 DNA sequence: TGTGCCAGTAGTATAAGCCCCTCGTCGGGGCACGAGCAGTACTTC. Filled out from reference TRBV19 and TRBJ2-7, the complete variable domain reads DGGITQSPKYLFRKEGQNVTLSCEQNLNHDAMYWYRQDPGQGLRLIYYSQIVNDFQKGDIAEGYSVSREKKESFPLTVTSAQKNPTAFYLCASSISPSSGHEQYFGPGTRLTVT.